The 28 T cell receptor beta chains below were found in one sample sequenced in a study of T cell changes during pregnancy in multiple sclerosis. Generated by immunoSEQ multiplex PCR, the TCRdb table keeps only in-frame clones and is missing some. The repertoire holds over 70,000 clones, with around 92% as singletons. The specimen comprised peripheral blood, sampled in the third trimester of pregnancy. The receptors originated from a female donor with multiple sclerosis, enrolled in a pregnancy study.

V is TRBV5-1 and J is TRBJ2-7; D unresolved. CDR3 size: 13 residues. Deletions cut 0 bases from V and 4 bases from J, with 8 bases between. The V gene's germline CDR1 is SGHRS and CDR2 YFSETQ. The DNA for the CDR3 is TGCGCCAGCAGCTTGGGGCCATTTTACGAGCAGTACTTC. It yields the protein CASSLGPFYEQYF.

The V gene is TRBV5-1, the J gene TRBJ2-3, with 10 bases identical to TRBD2. J gave up 7 bases and V 0 bases, and 8 bases lay outside the gene matches. Germline CDR1 and CDR2: SGHRS and YFSETQ. The CDR3 is 16 amino acids. DNA of the CDR3: TGCGCCAGCAGCTTGGGGGCTAGCGGGAGTGGATATACGCAGTATTTT. It translates to CASSLGASGSGYTQYF.

The V and J genes are TRBV27 and TRBJ2-5, with 7 positions matching TRBD2. The CDR3 runs to 18 residues. The ends lost 3 bases at V and 3 bases at J; junction bases unmatched: 16. Germline CDR1 MNHEY, CDR2 SMNVEV (reference sequence). This CDR3 is CASSLSLAGQPGEETQYF. In DNA form, the CDR3 reads TGTGCCAGCAGTTTGAGTTTAGCGGGTCAACCGGGGGAAGAGACCCAGTACTTC.

The gene calls are TRBV5-1 and TRBJ1-1; D is unclear. Trimming cost V 1 base and J 2 bases, with 12 bases left between them. Looked up from germline, CDR1 is SGHRS and CDR2 is YFSETQ. The CDR3 is made up of 15 amino acids. The CDR3 is CASSLTPRANTEAFF. The CDR3 region has the DNA TGCGCCAGCAGCTTGACTCCGAGAGCAAACACTGAAGCTTTCTTT.

The chain carries TRBV4-1 and TRBJ2-7, with a possible D match to TRBD2 (5 bases). V was clipped by 1 base and J by 3 bases, with 13 bases between them. Germline lookup yields CDR1 MGHRA and CDR2 YSYEKL. This CDR3 has 15 amino acids. CDR3 nucleotide sequence: TGCGCCAGCAGCCAAGGGCTAGCTGTAAACTACGAGCAGTACTTC. It encodes CASSQGLAVNYEQYF.

The chain carries TRBV7-2 and TRBJ1-1; D unresolved. Germline-derived CDR1 and CDR2 are SGHTA and FQGNSA. The CDR3 is 15 amino acids. Trimming shortened V by 5 bases and J by 5 bases, and 18 bases separated the two germline ends. The CDR3 sequence is CASSPAQAARTEAFF. CDR3 bases: TGTGCCAGCAGCCCCGCGCAGGCTGCGAGAACTGAAGCTTTCTTT.

In this sample, this clone turned up a few times. The chain carries TRBV5-1 and TRBJ1-1; TRBD1 matches 7 bases. Unmatched junction bases numbered 5, after V lost 4 bases and J lost 5 bases. CDR1 and CDR2 (germline): SGHRS, YFSETQ. The CDR3 loop spans 13 amino acids. CDR3 in DNA: TGCGCCAGCAGCCTCGACAGGGTGACTGAAGCTTTCTTT. Translating it yields CASSLDRVTEAFF.

The chain joins TRBV29-1 to TRBJ2-1; 10 bases fit TRBD1. The CDR3 length is 15 residues. V lost 4 bases to trimming and J lost 6 bases; unmatched junction nucleotides: 9. CDR1 is SQVTM and CDR2 is ANQGSEA in the germline V gene. The CDR3: CSVAFFGTGVNEQFF. In DNA, the CDR3 is TGCAGCGTTGCGTTCTTCGGGACAGGGGTCAATGAGCAGTTCTTC.

The J gene is TRBJ2-1, the V gene TRBV5-1; tentative D call: TRBD1 (6 bases). The germline V gene has CDR1 SGHRS and CDR2 YFSETQ. The CDR3 loop spans 15 amino acids. V was pared by 0 bases and J by 6 bases, with 13 bases between. The CDR3 DNA reads TGCGCCAGCAGCTTGGTACAGGGTTTTGGCAATGAGCAGTTCTTC. It yields the protein CASSLVQGFGNEQFF.

This chain joins TRBV6-6 and TRBJ2-7; 10 nucleotides align to TRBD2. V lost 7 bases to trimming and J lost 7 bases; unmatched junction nucleotides: 10. There are 14 residues in the CDR3. Germline V gene data show CDR1 as MNHNY and CDR2 as SVGAGI (reference sequence). For the CDR3, the DNA is TGTGCCAGCACTCGACTAGCGGGTGGGCTGGAGCAGTACTTC. Protein product: CASTRLAGGLEQYF.

CDR3 in DNA: TGTGCCGCCTCCCGGGAATACACAGATACGCAGTATTTT. Translated, it gives CAASREYTDTQYF. The rearrangement links TRBV7-8 to TRBJ2-3; D possibly corresponds to TRBD2 (5 bases). Germline CDR1 reads SGHVS; CDR2 reads FQNEAQ. Trimming took 11 bases from V and 2 from J, leaving 14 bases between them. The CDR3 is 13 amino acids.

This clone was seen more than once but under ten times. V gene TRBV14 combines with J gene TRBJ2-1; 9 positions agree with TRBD1. Trimming removed 4 bases from V and 8 bases from J; junction bases left unmatched: 9. The CDR3 is 15 residues long. Looked up from germline, CDR1 is SGHDN and CDR2 is FVKESK. DNA for the CDR3: TGTGCCAGCAGCCTGGGACAGGGAGGGTTCGATGAGCAGTTCTTC. Protein: CASSLGQGGFDEQFF.

This clone has more than one count but fewer than ten. This chain joins TRBV5-4 and TRBJ2-1; 10 positions match TRBD2. Germline CDR1 SGHNT, CDR2 YYREEE (reference sequence). Trimming removed 4 bases from V and 7 bases from J; junction bases left unmatched: 17. The CDR3 is 18 amino acids. CDR3 in amino acids: CASSRLRTAGGPGNEQFF. The CDR3, as DNA: TGTGCCAGCAGCCGACTTAGGACAGCGGGAGGGCCGGGGAATGAGCAGTTCTTC. The entire variable domain, with the rest obtained from reference TRBV5-4 and TRBJ2-1, is as follows: ETGVTQSPTHLIKTRGQQVTLRCSSQSGHNTVSWYQQALGQGPQFIFQYYREEENGRGNFPPRFSGLQFPNYSSELNVNALELDDSALYLCASSRLRTAGGPGNEQFFGPGTRLTVL.

This chain links TRBV7-9 with TRBJ2-3; the D gene is possibly TRBD1 (5 bases). The length of the CDR3 is 13 residues. Trimming took off 6 bases at V and 2 bases at J, with 9 bases between the two ends. CDR1 SEHNR and CDR2 FQNEAQ come from the germline V gene (reference sequence). The CDR3 loop is CASRTVNTDTQYF. DNA of the CDR3: TGTGCCAGCAGGACAGTAAACACAGATACGCAGTATTTT.

This rearrangement joins TRBV6-1 to TRBJ2-7; D is ambiguous. V lost 2 bases, J lost 3 bases, and 8 bases lay in between. CDR1 and CDR2 from the germline V gene are MNHNS and SASEGT. CDR3 length: 13 amino acids. The CDR3 DNA follows: TGTGCCAGCAGTGAACTAGGAGTCTACGAGCAGTACTTC. Its protein is CASSELGVYEQYF.

The chain combines TRBV20-1 with TRBJ1-1; D call uncertain. Germline assignment: CDR1 DFQATT and CDR2 SNEGSKA (reference sequence). This CDR3 region has 11 residues. The germline V and J ends were trimmed by 4 bases and 1 base, with 4 bases remaining between them. CDR3 in amino acids: CSATRNTEAFF. CDR3 coding DNA: TGCAGTGCTACTAGGAACACTGAAGCTTTCTTT.

This clone turned up a few times. The rearrangement joins TRBV4-2 to TRBJ1-3, with D possibly being TRBD1 (5 bases). Germline loops: CDR1 LGHNA, CDR2 YNFKEQ. The CDR3 contains 16 residues. The V and J ends lost 0 bases and 2 bases respectively, with 11 bases between them. CDR3 residues: CASSQDGPGAGNTIYF. CDR3 DNA: TGTGCCAGCAGCCAAGATGGGCCGGGGGCTGGAAACACCATATATTTT.

This clone was counted once. In DNA form, the CDR3 reads TGTGCCAGCAGTTTCGGGACAGGCCGAGAGCAGTACTTC. As protein: CASSFGTGREQYF. J is TRBJ2-7 and V is TRBV28; TRBD1 aligns across 8 bases. Germline V gives CDR1 MDHEN, CDR2 SYDVKM. CDR3 size: 13 residues. V gave up 3 bases and J gave up 7 bases; unmatched junction bases: 5.

The genes are TRBV28 and TRBJ2-6; D gene unclear. The CDR3 loop spans 17 amino acids. The germline gives CDR1 MDHEN, CDR2 SYDVKM. V dropped 2 bases and J dropped 3 bases, with 14 bases sitting between them. CDR3 coding DNA: TGTGCCAGCAGTTTAGAAAGAGGAATGGATGGGGCCAACGTCCTGACTTTC. Translation gives CASSLERGMDGANVLTF.

The CDR3: CASSPPGGLNEQFF. Written as DNA, the CDR3 is TGTGCCAGTAGCCCCCCCGGGGGGCTCAATGAGCAGTTCTTC. The chain recombines TRBV19 with TRBJ2-1, with a possible D match to TRBD2 (7 bases). CDR1 is LNHDA, CDR2 SQIVND, per germline (reference sequence). CDR3 size: 14 residues. V lost 6 bases and J lost 6, with 15 bases in between.

V is TRBV9 and J is TRBJ2-1; TRBD2 matches 7 bases. This CDR3 region has 15 residues. Trimming took 3 bases from V and 8 from J; bases not matched to a gene: 11. Germline CDR1 and CDR2: SGDLS and YYNGEE. The DNA for the CDR3 is TGTGCCAGCAGCGCCTCGATCACTAGCGTCGATGAGCAGTTCTTC. Its translation: CASSASITSVDEQFF.

The V and J genes are TRBV19 and TRBJ2-1; tentative D call: TRBD1 (6 bases). Germline V gene sequence: CDR1 LNHDA, CDR2 SQIVND (reference sequence). The CDR3 has 16 amino acids. The V end lost 1 base, the J end lost 4 bases, and 14 bases lay between the germline ends. This chain's CDR3 is CASSIGGQLLYNEQFF. In nucleotides, the CDR3 is TGTGCCAGTAGTATAGGTGGACAGCTCCTGTACAATGAGCAGTTCTTC.

With regard to this clone: One junction end disagrees with the germline gene, perhaps due to a read error. CDR3 sequence reads: CASSLAGTGSHEQYF. CDR3 DNA: TGTGCTAGCAGCTTAGCCGGGACAGGGAGCCACGAGCAGTACTTC. The chain carries TRBV7-7 and TRBJ2-7; the match to TRBD1 covers 9 bases. The CDR3 has 15 amino acids. Germline lookup yields CDR1 SSHAT and CDR2 FNYEAQ (reference sequence).

The chain is built from TRBV5-4 and TRBJ2-3; 13 nucleotides agree with TRBD2. The trim removed 4 bases at V and 6 bases at J, leaving 5 bases unmatched. The germline V gene encodes CDR1 SGHNT and CDR2 YYREEE (reference sequence). The length of the CDR3 is 15 residues. The CDR3 loop reads CASSPGLAGDDTQYF. The CDR3 DNA sequence: TGTGCCAGCAGCCCAGGACTAGCGGGAGATGATACGCAGTATTTT.

The genes are TRBV6-5 and TRBJ1-1; D remains ambiguous. Germline CDR1 reads MNHEY; CDR2 reads SVGAGI. The CDR3 contains 15 residues. V was trimmed by 0 bases and J by 1 base, leaving 9 bases between them. In DNA form, the CDR3 reads TGTGCCAGCAGTTACTCGGCAGGTCGGAACACTGAAGCTTTCTTT. Protein sequence: CASSYSAGRNTEAFF.

The chain combines TRBV19 with TRBJ2-5; 11 bases agree with TRBD2. CDR1 and CDR2 (germline): LNHDA, SQIVND (reference sequence). The CDR3 extends over 17 amino acids. V gave up 4 bases and J gave up 0 bases; unmatched junction bases: 7. The CDR3 DNA reads as TGTGCCAGTAGTACCGAACCGACTAGCGGGGACCAAGAGACCCAGTACTTC. This codes for CASSTEPTSGDQETQYF.

The chain has TRBV19 and TRBJ1-3, with a tentative D call TRBD1 (5 bases). CDR1 and CDR2 (germline): LNHDA, SQIVND (reference sequence). Trimming shortened V by 7 bases and J by 1 base, and 8 bases separated the two germline ends. CDR3 length: 13 residues. CDR3 in DNA: TGTGCCAGTAACCAGGGATCTGGAAACACCATATATTTT. Translation gives CASNQGSGNTIYF.

The chain has TRBV19 and TRBJ2-3, with 7 bases fitting TRBD2. CDR1 and CDR2 from the germline V gene are LNHDA and SQIVND (reference sequence). The CDR3 contains 16 residues. J was trimmed by 0 bases and V by 6 bases; bases with no gene match: 9. The CDR3 protein is CASRVTAGTSTDTQYF. DNA for the CDR3: TGTGCCAGTAGGGTAACAGCGGGAACTAGCACAGATACGCAGTATTTT.